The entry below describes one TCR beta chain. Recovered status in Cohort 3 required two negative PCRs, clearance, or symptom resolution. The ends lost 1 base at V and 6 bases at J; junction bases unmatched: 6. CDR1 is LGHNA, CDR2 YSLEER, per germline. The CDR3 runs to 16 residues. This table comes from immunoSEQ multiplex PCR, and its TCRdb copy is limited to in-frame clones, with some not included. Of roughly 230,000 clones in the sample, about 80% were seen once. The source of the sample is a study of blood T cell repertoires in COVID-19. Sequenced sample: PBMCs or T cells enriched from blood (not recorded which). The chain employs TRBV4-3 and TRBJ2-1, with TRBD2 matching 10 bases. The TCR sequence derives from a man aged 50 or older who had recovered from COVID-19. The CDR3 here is CASSQGVLAGPNEQFF. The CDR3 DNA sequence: TGCGCCAGCAGCCAAGGGGTACTAGCGGGGCCCAATGAGCAGTTCTTC.